This T cell receptor (beta chain) was identified during a study of shared clonotypes between healthy human individuals. About the research overall: Plates per donor: three CD4 naive, three CD4 memory, two CD8 naive, one CD8 memory. Findings and caveats of the study: When naive CD4 clonotypes were compared across four donors, approximately 4.9% were shared.

On this clone: What it binds is not known.

Template for every sorted-subset replicate PCR totaled roughly 210 ng DNA, 25,000 to 30,000 T cell genomes. How the authors handled the data: Without quality scores, immunoSEQ junctional reads could not be filtered like full-length reads. Some clones are missing from TCRdb's copy, which holds only in-frame ones; the method was immunoSEQ multiplex PCR. V, J and clone size reflect that table, while D and trimming were determined from the DNA. The sample consists of about 380,000 clones, 95% to 97% of them appearing once. Germline V lookup: CDR1 MNHNS, CDR2 SASEGT. V gave up 7 bases and J gave up 2 bases; unmatched junction bases: 0. The CDR3 consists of 13 residues.

The specimen was memory CD8+ T cells sorted from blood. Subset defined: CD45RO+ cells pooled with CCR7-negative TemRA cells. The TCR originated in a man between 25 and 39 years old in good health. The chain has TRBV6-1 and TRBJ2-7; 12 positions match TRBD2. The CDR3 loop reads CASTSGRAYEQYF. The CDR3, as DNA: TGTGCCAGCACTAGCGGGAGGGCCTACGAGCAGTACTTC.